In this sample, the clone carrying this T cell receptor (beta chain) turned up a few times. Its antigen is as yet unknown. This CDR3 has 15 residues. Germline CDR1 reads SEHNR; CDR2 reads FQNEAQ (reference sequence). Trimming removed 5 bases from V and 3 bases from J; junction bases left unmatched: 5. These data come from a study of cytomegalovirus exposure and HLA in healthy donors. Study outcomes and limitations: Indistinguishable V segments, including TRBV6-2 and TRBV6-3, were excluded. Reports indicate that TCR beta sequences accurately predicted the HLA-A and HLA-B alleles of most subjects.

PCR used 60 Vbeta primers and 13 Jbeta primers. Generated by immunoSEQ multiplex PCR, the TCRdb table keeps only in-frame clones and is missing some. The profile shows about 130,000 clones, roughly 15% of them singletons. The source of this sequence is a female donor in good health and CMV-seropositive. The sample consisted of PBMCs. The rearrangement links TRBV7-9 to TRBJ2-2; 8 bases fit TRBD2. The CDR3 coding sequence is TGTGCCAGCAGCGAAGGTAGCGGGGACACCGGGGAGCTGTTTTTT. Its translation: CASSEGSGDTGELFF.